This T cell receptor (beta chain) is drawn from a study of CD8 T cells in ankylosing spondylitis. The V segment lost 10 bases and the J segment 6 bases; nucleotides outside the gene matches: 6. The CDR3 has 13 amino acids. Germline V gene lookup returns CDR1 MDHEN and CDR2 SYDVKM. As the method for making TCR beta libraries, quantitative 5'-RACE with molecular barcodes was used. One entry per CDR3 protein results from TCRdb running MiXCR on the 5' RACE reads. The sample includes some 130,000 distinct CDR3 sequences, more than 5.5% of them seen just once. Ten or more counts support this clonotype. What it recognizes is unknown. Whole-study findings and limits: For ankylosing spondylitis blood, a TCR beta motif of 7 or 8 highly homologous variants appeared characteristic. The clones that were linked to disease were reported to be significantly enriched in matched synovial fluid samples from ankylosing spondylitis patients. Researchers report that disease-linked clones proved CD8+ and relatively rare in peripheral blood.

Source material: blood, either unsorted or a sorted T cell fraction (not recorded which). The source is a female donor with ankylosing spondylitis or in good health (not recorded which). This chain uses TRBV28 with TRBJ2-2; the match to TRBD1 covers 9 bases. The chain's CDR3 is CATGTGKPGELFF. DNA for the CDR3: TGTGCCACCGGGACAGGGAAGCCCGGGGAGCTGTTTTTT.